This paragraph reports one T cell receptor beta chain. Authors' methods: Amplification with reference gene primers provided the estimates of nucleated cell counts. Generated by immunoSEQ multiplex PCR, the TCRdb table keeps only in-frame clones and is missing some. V, J and clone size derive from that table, while D and trimming were established from the DNA sequence. This repertoire shows about 260,000 clones, 90% found once; its top ten account for approximately 4%. Trimming at V came to 7 bases and at J to 7 bases, leaving 11 bases not matched to a gene. The germline gives CDR1 KGHDR, CDR2 SFDVKD. The CDR3 consists of 14 residues. These data originate in a study of blood T cell repertoires in COVID-19. Whole-study context: Sites across the United States, Italy and Spain contributed samples from acute and convalescent COVID-19. PBMCs, B-cell-depleted T cells, or T cells provided the cDNA or gDNA that made up the material.

The chain joins TRBV24-1 to TRBJ1-2, with 7 bases fitting TRBD1. The sequence was collected from a woman aged 40 to 50 with acute or convalescent COVID-19. Source material: peripheral blood. The CDR3 is CATSPDRVRVGYTF. CDR3 DNA: TGTGCCACCAGCCCTGACAGGGTTAGAGTTGGCTACACCTTC.